This T cell receptor (beta chain) was sequenced for a study of OX40 agonist ivuxolimab in advanced cancers. The wider study: Partial responses were achieved by three patients, one with hepatocellular carcinoma and two with cutaneous melanoma.

Regarding this clone: What it binds is unknown.

Germline V gives CDR1 SGHVS, CDR2 FQNEAQ. The V gene lost 5 bases and the J gene lost 5 bases, with 18 bases spanning the gap. The CDR3 runs to 15 residues. Study conclusions and caveats: On average, CD8+ T cells had more expanded clones than CD4+. The study observed clonal expansion of CD4+ and CD8+ blood T cells by week 6 at 0.1 to 3.0 mg/kg. Expanded peripheral T-cell antigen specificity went undetermined.

Produced via immunoSEQ multiplex PCR; TCRdb's table is partial and in-frame only. The repertoire holds 90,000 to 100,000 clones, with 88% as singletons. Here the sequenced sample was CD4+ or CD8+ T cells sorted from blood, taken in a trial of the OX40 agonist ivuxolimab. This receptor was obtained from an adult with an advanced solid tumor such as melanoma, head and neck, liver or kidney cancer. V is TRBV7-8 and J is TRBJ2-5, with D possibly matching TRBD2 (5 bases). CDR3 in DNA: TGTGCCAGCAGCCCAGGACTCCTCCTCCCTGAGACCCAGTACTTC. Protein product: CASSPGLLLPETQYF. The variable domain in full, completed from reference TRBV7-8 and TRBJ2-5, reads GAGVSQSPRYKVAKRGQDVALRCDPISGHVSLFWYQQALGQGPEFLTYFQNEAQLDKSGLPSDRFFAERPEGSVSTLKIQRTQQEDSAVYLCASSPGLLLPETQYFGPGTRLLVL.